This TCR beta chain was recorded in a study of beta chain features in type 1 diabetes. With regard to this clone: What it binds is not known.

Sorting gave populations that all exceeded 98% purity. Findings and caveats of the study: In every one of the four CD4+ subsets, TCRB CDR3s were moderately but significantly shorter in Type 1 diabetes patients.

The trim removed 3 bases at V and 0 bases at J, leaving 2 bases unmatched. Germline CDR1 is GTSNPN and CDR2 is SVGIG (reference sequence). The CDR3 extends over 14 amino acids. Expressed TCRB transcripts were sequenced after all isolated RNA was converted to cDNA. Sequencing was performed with immunoSEQ multiplex PCR; in TCRdb, only in-frame clones are kept and a portion is missing. The sample carries approximately 170,000 clones, 6.5% to 8.5% recorded once. Sequenced: central memory CD4+ T cells from blood. This sequence joins TRBV30 and TRBJ1-5, with 7 bases that match TRBD1. The source is a man aged 18 to 29 with type 1 diabetes. CDR3 DNA sequence: TGTGCCTGGAGGGGACAGTTTAGCAATCAGCCCCAGCATTTT. Translating it yields CAWRGQFSNQPQHF. Full variable domain (outside the CDR3, taken from reference TRBV30 and TRBJ1-5): SQTIHQWPATLVQPVGSPLSLECTVEGTSNPNLYWYRQAAGRGLQLLFYSVGIGQISSEVPQNLSASRPQDRQFILSSKKLLLSDSGFYLCAWRGQFSNQPQHFGDGTRLSIL.